Below, one T cell receptor beta chain is given with its context. Its antigen is still unknown. This entry comes from a study of T cell repertoires in aging, cancer and after chemotherapy. Study-wide background: Six age groups, ranging from 30 or younger to 70 or older, included the donors. Findings of the study overall: Rebound thymic output was suggested by rising median generation probability during chemotherapy in each cancer cohort.

CDR1 DFQATT and CDR2 SNEGSKA come from the germline V gene (reference sequence). V lost 0 bases, J lost 2 bases, and 4 bases stayed unmatched. The CDR3 has 14 amino acids. TRB rearrangements spanning V, D and J were amplified using mixed TRB-A/B primers. TCRdb reprocessed the multiplex PCR reads via MiXCR and lists one record per CDR3 protein. The sample contains roughly 780 distinct CDR3 sequences, roughly 26% of which appear only once. TCR beta rearrangements were amplified from peripheral blood genomic DNA. The sample was blood. The sequence came from a human donor with a solid tumor. The chain combines TRBV20-1 with TRBJ2-7; 7 bases map to TRBD1. The CDR3 DNA follows: TGCAGTGCTAGAGATCTGGGACAGACCTACGAGCAGTACTTC. Translation gives CSARDLGQTYEQYF.